This TCR beta chain is from a study of shared clonotypes between healthy human individuals (dated by TCRdb to the early 2020s). Background for the entire study: The cohort included a few men and two women between 18 and 49 years of age. To increase sequencing depth and limit assay-specific biases, different laboratories used diverse techniques to prepare libraries and sequence TCR repertoires. The study deeply sequenced blood TCR repertoires of five healthy adults to estimate repertoire size and the extent of clonotype sharing between individuals. Per donor, leukapheresis produced somewhere between about 0.94 and 9.5 billion PBMCs. For each donor, CD4 naive and CD4 memory were each given three plates, CD8 naive was given two plates, and CD8 memory was given one plate. Here is what the overall study found, with its caveats: When several donors were compared, the shared fraction of clonotypes was 5% to 6.5% for naive CD4, approximately 3.3% for naive CD8, about 2.4% for memory CD4, and 0.4% for memory CD8. Pairwise subsampling indicated that sequencing depth was expected to affect the degree of clonotype sharing among donors. The small number of donors limited the genetic and exposure-history diversity represented. Higher generation probabilities were observed for clonotypes shared by all four sorted-subset donors than for non-shared clonotypes. Incomplete sequencing was indicated by rarefaction of sorted-subset datasets, despite the large sequencing depth. Naive subsets generally had larger estimated clonotype richness than memory subsets did. Sampling was limited to blood, and TCR repertoires in tissue likely differ from TCR repertoires in blood.

Donors were healthy HIV-negative adults with no recently reported acute infections or vaccinations. All donors were Caucasian adults living in Nashville, Tennessee, USA. Magnetic negative selection was used to enrich CD4+ T cells, after which naive cells were positively selected on CD45RA and the negative fraction became the memory subset. After blood collection by leukapheresis, PBMCs were isolated using Ficoll-Histopaque density gradient centrifugation and then cryopreserved in the vapor phase of liquid nitrogen. Analytical flow cytometry was used to check the purity and quantity of every magnetically sorted T cell population. Each sorted fraction had its genomic DNA isolated and then quantified by UV absorbance on a Nanodrop 2000c. A note on this clone: Its antigen is unknown. No much larger clone is present one base from it, and per-base qualities are unavailable.

Using the deep immunoSEQ assay, multiplex PCR amplified TCR CDR3 regions from genomic DNA. Extracted genomic DNA from each cell subset was distributed evenly across all wells of several immunoSEQ 96-well plates, and each plate was treated as a replicate. For sorted subsets, roughly 190 ng of genomic DNA, equivalent to roughly 33,000 T cell genomes, went into each replicate PCR. Purified libraries were quantified with a Qubit 3.0 fluorometer, sized on a Bioanalyzer 2100, and re-quantified with the KAPA Library Quantification kit. Every immunoSEQ 96-well plate was sequenced on a dedicated single-read 150-cycle Illumina NextSeq 550 flow cell. Turning to the authors' computational methods: Because the immunoSEQ output held only junctional sequences and lacked quality scores, the filtering could not match the filtering applied to full-length reads. To assign V/J genes and CDR3, sequences were annotated against IMGT germline references using PyIR, a Python wrapper for IgBLAST v1.9. Reads were removed for weak V/J assignments (E-value above 1e-6), missing CDR3, stop codons, out-of-frame junctions, or ambiguous translated residues. V3J clonotypes were defined as sequences sharing an identical inferred V gene, J gene, and CDR3 amino acid sequence. To compute the percentage overlap between repertoires, the number of shared unique clonotypes was divided by the size of the smaller repertoire. RTK rarefaction, the Chao1 estimator, and Recon v2.1 estimates of unobserved clonotypes were used to assess repertoire richness. OLGA was used to compute generation probabilities for all TCRbeta clonotypes that the gDNA method yielded from a few donors. TCRdb obtained this table from immuneACCESS and retained in-frame rearrangements with V and J assigned. These tables miss some clones; where compared with another copy, unresolved V genes account for less than half of the shortfall, and the remainder is unexplained. Clone size and V and J calls were adopted from that table, with D and trimming inferred from the DNA. This sample holds roughly 640,000 clones; around 97% were observed only once. Approximately 0.057% of the sample is taken by the ten largest.

The sequence was obtained from a woman aged 25-40 years in good health. The sample consisted of naive CD4+ T cells sorted from blood. The cell subset or site label here, explained by the study, means: CD45RA+ positively selected.

The CDR3 sequence is CASSPSLVENSGNTIYF. The DNA is TGTGCCAGCTCACCGTCTCTAGTGGAAAACTCTGGAAACACCATATATTTT. This sequence uses TRBV18 and TRBJ1-3, with the D gene too uncertain to name. The CDR3 runs 17 residues from the cysteine to the phenylalanine. Only the CDR3 region is kept as DNA, spanning 51 bases read in frame from base 1. V is pared back by 3 bases and J by 0 bases, with 15 bases lying between the germline termini. Based on the germline V gene, the CDR1 and CDR2 sequences are KGHSH and LQKENI.